This TCR beta chain was obtained from a study of OX40 agonist ivuxolimab in advanced cancers. Overall study: Partial responses were observed in three patients, of whom one had hepatocellular carcinoma and two had cutaneous melanoma.

The timepoints at which blood was sampled were baseline, cycle 4 day 1, and cycle 7 day 1. In this sample, this clone turned up once. Its antigen remains unknown. Study-wide results and limits: Some of the lowest clonal expansion was seen in partial responders at 0.1-3.0 mg/kg.

Produced via immunoSEQ multiplex PCR; TCRdb's table is partial and in-frame only. The data contain about 20,000 clones, 60% to 80% of them singletons. This TCR was recovered from an adult with an advanced solid tumor such as melanoma, head and neck, liver or kidney cancer. This specimen was CD4+ or CD8+ T cells sorted from blood, taken in a trial of the OX40 agonist ivuxolimab.

CDR3 residues: CASSLPDGDETQYF. The CDR3 nucleotides are TGTGCCAGCAGCTTACCGGACGGGGACGAGACCCAGTACTTC. V gene TRBV7-9 combines with J gene TRBJ2-5; perhaps D is TRBD1 or TRBD2 (5 bases each). Per germline, CDR1 SEHNR and CDR2 FQNEAQ (reference sequence). Trimming removed 2 bases at V and 5 bases at J, with 12 bases between. CDR3 length: 14 amino acids.